The clone carrying this T cell receptor (beta chain) came up a few times. Authors' data handling: Reference gene primer amplification in the assay estimated nucleated cell counts. The repertoire was sequenced with immunoSEQ multiplex PCR; TCRdb's copy has only in-frame clones and lacks some. V and J calls and clone size come straight from that table; D and trimming were deduced from the DNA. The sample records over 600,000 clones, around 90% being singletons. The data belong to a study of blood T cell repertoires in COVID-19. On the study more broadly: The United States, Italy and Spain were the sources of the acute and convalescent COVID-19 samples. PBMCs, B-cell-depleted T cells, or T cells provided the cDNA or gDNA that made up the material.

Between the trimmed V and J ends, which lost 0 bases and 1 base, there was a span of 12 bases. The germline CDR1 and CDR2 sequences are MNHEY and SVGAGI. The CDR3 has 16 residues. The chain carries TRBV6-5 and TRBJ1-2; weak D call: TRBD1 (6 bases). Source material: peripheral blood. The sequence derives from a woman between 18 and 29 years old with acute or convalescent COVID-19. The CDR3 DNA reads as TGTGCCAGCAGTTACTCGGGGACACCTTTTAACTATGGCTACACCTTC. Encoded protein: CASSYSGTPFNYGYTF.